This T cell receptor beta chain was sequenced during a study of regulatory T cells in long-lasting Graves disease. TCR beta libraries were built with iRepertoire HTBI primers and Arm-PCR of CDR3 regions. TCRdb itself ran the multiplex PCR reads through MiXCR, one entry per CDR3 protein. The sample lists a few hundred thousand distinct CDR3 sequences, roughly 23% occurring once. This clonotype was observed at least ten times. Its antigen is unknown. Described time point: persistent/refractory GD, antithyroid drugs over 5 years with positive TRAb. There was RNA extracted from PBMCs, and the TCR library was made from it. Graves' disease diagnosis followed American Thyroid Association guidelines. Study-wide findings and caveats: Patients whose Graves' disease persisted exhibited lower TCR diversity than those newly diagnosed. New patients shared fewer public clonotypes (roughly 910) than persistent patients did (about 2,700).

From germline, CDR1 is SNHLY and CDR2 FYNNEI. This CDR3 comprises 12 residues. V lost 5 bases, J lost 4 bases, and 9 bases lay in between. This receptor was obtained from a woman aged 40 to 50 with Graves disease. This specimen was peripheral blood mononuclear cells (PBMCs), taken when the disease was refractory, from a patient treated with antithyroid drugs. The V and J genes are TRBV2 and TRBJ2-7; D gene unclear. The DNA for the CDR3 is TGTGCCAGCAGTATTCGTCCTTACGAGCAGTACTTC. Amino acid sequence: CASSIRPYEQYF.